These T cell receptor beta chains were read from a single sample in a study of blood T cell repertoires in COVID-19. Profiling relied on immunoSEQ multiplex PCR, and the TCRdb table lists in-frame clones only, not all of them. The sample yields 140,000 or so clones, under 90% seen once. The sequencing sample was made of PBMCs or T cells enriched from blood (not recorded which). The origin of the receptors is a young woman who had been exposed to COVID-19. The CDR3 runs from the conserved cysteine through the conserved F or W. Each record gives: J gene, D gene, clone size, V gene, CDR3 DNA, CDR3 protein. D genes are given only for firm matches. Not all rows give a size; the values are once, few, many and, for expanded clones, a class.

j_call: TRBJ1-1; d_call: .; clone_size: once; v_call: TRBV4-1; cdr3_nt: TGCGCCAGCAGCCAAGCCGGGGTGGGCACTGAAGCTTTCTTT; cdr3_aa: CASSQAGVGTEAFF
j_call: TRBJ2-2; d_call: TRBD1; clone_size: .; v_call: TRBV7-3; cdr3_nt: TGTGCCAGCAGCTTACTTGGACAGGCAGCAACCGGGGAGCTGTTTTTT; cdr3_aa: CASSLLGQAATGELFF
j_call: TRBJ1-2; d_call: TRBD1; clone_size: .; v_call: TRBV28; cdr3_nt: TGTGCCAGCATCACAACAGGGGTAGAATATGGCTACACCTTC; cdr3_aa: CASITTGVEYGYTF
j_call: TRBJ1-3; d_call: .; clone_size: .; v_call: TRBV7-9; cdr3_nt: TGTGCCAGCAGCTTTCAAGCTGGCTCTGGAAACACCATATATTTT; cdr3_aa: CASSFQAGSGNTIYF
j_call: TRBJ2-2; d_call: .; clone_size: few; v_call: TRBV11-1; cdr3_nt: TGTGCCAGCAGCCCACTACGCGGGTCGAACACCGGGGAGCTGTTTTTT; cdr3_aa: CASSPLRGSNTGELFF
j_call: TRBJ1-5; d_call: TRBD1; clone_size: .; v_call: TRBV5-1; cdr3_nt: TGCGCCAGCAGCCCGGGGACAGTGAATCAGCCCCAGCATTTT; cdr3_aa: CASSPGTVNQPQHF
j_call: TRBJ1-1; d_call: TRBD1; clone_size: few; v_call: TRBV18; cdr3_nt: TGTGCCAGCTCGGGGACAGGGGCGATCCCTGAAGCTTTCTTT; cdr3_aa: CASSGTGAIPEAFF
j_call: TRBJ2-1; d_call: TRBD2; clone_size: .; v_call: TRBV19; cdr3_nt: TGTGCCAGTAGTATAGTGGGGACTAGCGGGAGGAATGAGCAGTTCTTC; cdr3_aa: CASSIVGTSGRNEQFF
j_call: TRBJ1-3; d_call: .; clone_size: once; v_call: TRBV3-1/TRBV3-2; cdr3_nt: TGTGCCAGCAGCCAAGGAGACAGAGGAAACACCATATATTTT; cdr3_aa: CASSQGDRGNTIYF
j_call: TRBJ1-2; d_call: .; clone_size: .; v_call: TRBV24-1; cdr3_nt: TGTGCCACCAGTGACGGCCGGACGGGGAACTATGGCTACACCTTC; cdr3_aa: CATSDGRTGNYGYTF
j_call: TRBJ1-4; d_call: .; clone_size: few; v_call: TRBV6-5; cdr3_nt: TGTGCCGGAGGACCGCGTGGAAATGAAAAACTGTTTTTT; cdr3_aa: CAGGPRGNEKLFF
j_call: TRBJ1-1; d_call: .; clone_size: .; v_call: TRBV30; cdr3_nt: TGTGCCTGGAGTCCGCGGGGCTTGAACACTGAAGCTTTCTTT; cdr3_aa: CAWSPRGLNTEAFF
j_call: TRBJ2-1; d_call: .; clone_size: .; v_call: TRBV9; cdr3_nt: TGTGCCAGCAGCGTAGTTGGGGGAGGAGCCCATGAGCAGTTCTTC; cdr3_aa: CASSVVGGGAHEQFF
j_call: TRBJ1-1; d_call: TRBD1; clone_size: .; v_call: TRBV6-2/TRBV6-3; cdr3_nt: TGTGCCAGCAGTCTCCAGACAGGGGGCTTGAACACTGAAGCTTTCTTT; cdr3_aa: CASSLQTGGLNTEAFF
j_call: TRBJ2-1; d_call: TRBD2; clone_size: .; v_call: TRBV18; cdr3_nt: TGTGCCAGCTCAGCCGCCACTAGCGGGAGCATGGGGAATGAGCAGTTCTTC; cdr3_aa: CASSAATSGSMGNEQFF
j_call: TRBJ1-6; d_call: TRBD1; clone_size: .; v_call: TRBV2; cdr3_nt: TGTGCCAGCAGGGGGACAGGCAATAATTCACCCCTCCACTTT; cdr3_aa: CASRGTGNNSPLHF
j_call: TRBJ1-1; d_call: .; clone_size: .; v_call: TRBV27; cdr3_nt: TGTGCCAGCAGTCCACAGGGAAACACTGAAGCTTTCTTT; cdr3_aa: CASSPQGNTEAFF
j_call: TRBJ2-3; d_call: .; clone_size: .; v_call: TRBV9; cdr3_nt: TGTGCCAGCAGCGTAGGTGCTAGTCGCACGCAGTATTTT; cdr3_aa: CASSVGASRTQYF
j_call: TRBJ2-1; d_call: .; clone_size: few; v_call: TRBV3-1/TRBV3-2; cdr3_nt: TGTGCCAGCACCCCTGGGAGCGGCTCCTACAATGAGCAGTTCTTC; cdr3_aa: CASTPGSGSYNEQFF
j_call: TRBJ2-6; d_call: .; clone_size: .; v_call: TRBV4-1; cdr3_nt: TGCGCCAGCAGCCGCACGATTTTAACGGTTTTTGACTCTGGGGCCAACGTCCTGACTTTC; cdr3_aa: CASSRTILTVFDSGANVLTF
j_call: TRBJ1-4; d_call: .; clone_size: .; v_call: TRBV9; cdr3_nt: TGTGCCAGCAGCGTAGGGCGGAGTACTACTAATGAAAAACTGTTTTTT; cdr3_aa: CASSVGRSTTNEKLFF
j_call: TRBJ1-1; d_call: .; clone_size: once; v_call: TRBV7-8; cdr3_nt: TGTGCCAGCATTATTGGGCGGGAGGGTACTGAAGCTTTCTTT; cdr3_aa: CASIIGREGTEAFF
j_call: TRBJ2-7; d_call: TRBD2; clone_size: few; v_call: TRBV3-1/TRBV3-2; cdr3_nt: TGTGCCAGCAGCCAAAACCCCTATAGCGGGAGGGCCCACGAGCAGTACTTC; cdr3_aa: CASSQNPYSGRAHEQYF
j_call: TRBJ1-4; d_call: TRBD1; clone_size: .; v_call: TRBV28; cdr3_nt: TGTGCCAGCAGTTTTGAGGGGGCGGCTGAAAAACTGTTTTTT; cdr3_aa: CASSFEGAAEKLFF
j_call: TRBJ1-3; d_call: .; clone_size: .; v_call: TRBV4-1; cdr3_nt: TGCGCCAGCAGCCAAGTTTACAGCTCTGGAAACACCATATATTTT; cdr3_aa: CASSQVYSSGNTIYF
j_call: TRBJ2-5; d_call: .; clone_size: .; v_call: TRBV5-1; cdr3_nt: TGCGCCAGCAGCTTGGCAGGGAACCTGGAGACCCAGTACTTC; cdr3_aa: CASSLAGNLETQYF
j_call: TRBJ2-6; d_call: .; clone_size: .; v_call: TRBV7-8; cdr3_nt: TGTGCCAGCACCCTATTAGGAGGGCTCGCCGGGGCCAACGTCCTGACTTTC; cdr3_aa: CASTLLGGLAGANVLTF
j_call: TRBJ1-3; d_call: .; clone_size: .; v_call: TRBV7-9; cdr3_nt: TGTGCCAGCAGCTTACAGGGGCTCGAGACTGGAAACACCATATATTTT; cdr3_aa: CASSLQGLETGNTIYF
j_call: TRBJ2-3; d_call: TRBD2; clone_size: .; v_call: TRBV6-5; cdr3_nt: TGTGCCAGCACCCGGACTAGCGGGCGCGATACGCAGTATTTT; cdr3_aa: CASTRTSGRDTQYF
j_call: TRBJ2-1; d_call: TRBD2; clone_size: .; v_call: TRBV5-4; cdr3_nt: TGTGCCAGCAGCTTACCCGGGACTAGAGCTCATGAGCAGTTCTTC; cdr3_aa: CASSLPGTRAHEQFF
j_call: TRBJ1-5; d_call: .; clone_size: many; v_call: TRBV5-1; cdr3_nt: TGCGCCAGCAGCTTTCTGCCGGGGGATAGCAATCAGCCCCAGCATTTT; cdr3_aa: CASSFLPGDSNQPQHF
j_call: TRBJ2-6; d_call: .; clone_size: .; v_call: TRBV7-3; cdr3_nt: TGTGCCAGCAGCTCACGACGACAGGCGCTCACCTCTGGGGCCAACGTCCTGACTTTC; cdr3_aa: CASSSRRQALTSGANVLTF
j_call: TRBJ2-2; d_call: TRBD2; clone_size: .; v_call: TRBV7-6; cdr3_nt: TGTGCCAGCAGCATGACTAGCGGGATTCTCTTCACCGGGGAGCTGTTTTTT; cdr3_aa: CASSMTSGILFTGELFF
j_call: TRBJ2-4; d_call: TRBD1; clone_size: .; v_call: TRBV25-1; cdr3_nt: TGTGCCAGCAGTGAAGGGACAGGGGGCAAAAACATTCAGTACTTC; cdr3_aa: CASSEGTGGKNIQYF
j_call: TRBJ2-1; d_call: TRBD2; clone_size: .; v_call: TRBV9; cdr3_nt: TGTGCCAGCAGCGAGGGGATAGCGGGAGGGCGGTTCGATGAGCAGTTCTTC; cdr3_aa: CASSEGIAGGRFDEQFF
j_call: TRBJ2-1; d_call: TRBD2; clone_size: .; v_call: TRBV6-2/TRBV6-3; cdr3_nt: TGTGCCAGCAGTTACTCGAAATTTGCTAGCGGGAGATACAATGAGCAGTTCTTC; cdr3_aa: CASSYSKFASGRYNEQFF
j_call: TRBJ1-5; d_call: TRBD1; clone_size: .; v_call: TRBV18; cdr3_nt: TGTGCCAGCTCACCAAGGCAAACAGGGGGAGGCAATCAGCCCCAGCATTTT; cdr3_aa: CASSPRQTGGGNQPQHF
j_call: TRBJ1-6; d_call: .; clone_size: .; v_call: TRBV5-5; cdr3_nt: TGTGCCAGCAGCTTCGGCGGGAGCTCCTATAATTCACCCCTCCACTTT; cdr3_aa: CASSFGGSSYNSPLHF
j_call: TRBJ2-1; d_call: TRBD2; clone_size: .; v_call: TRBV20-1; cdr3_nt: TGCAGTGCTAGTTGGCCTAGCGGGACAAATGAGCAGTTCTTC; cdr3_aa: CSASWPSGTNEQFF
j_call: TRBJ2-7; d_call: TRBD1; clone_size: .; v_call: TRBV30; cdr3_nt: TGTGCCGGAAGTAGGGGGCAGGAGAGCTCCTACGAGCAGTACTTC; cdr3_aa: CAGSRGQESSYEQYF
j_call: TRBJ1-4; d_call: TRBD1; clone_size: once; v_call: TRBV28; cdr3_nt: TGTGCCAGCAGTCCAGACAGGGCCTCTAATGAAAAACTGTTTTTT; cdr3_aa: CASSPDRASNEKLFF
j_call: TRBJ1-1; d_call: .; clone_size: .; v_call: TRBV28; cdr3_nt: TGTGCCAGCAGGGAGGGACCGACGAACACTGAAGCTTTCTTT; cdr3_aa: CASREGPTNTEAFF
j_call: TRBJ1-2; d_call: .; clone_size: once; v_call: TRBV30; cdr3_nt: TGTGCCTGGAGTGGAGCCTATTCCTATGGCTACACCTTC; cdr3_aa: CAWSGAYSYGYTF
j_call: TRBJ1-1; d_call: TRBD1; clone_size: .; v_call: TRBV15; cdr3_nt: TGTGCCACCAGCAGATATCTGGACAGGGGGGGTACTGAAGCTTTCTTT; cdr3_aa: CATSRYLDRGGTEAFF
j_call: TRBJ2-7; d_call: TRBD1; clone_size: .; v_call: TRBV5-1; cdr3_nt: TGCGCCAGCAGCCCAGGGACAGGGTTAGAGCAGTACTTC; cdr3_aa: CASSPGTGLEQYF
j_call: TRBJ1-6; d_call: TRBD1; clone_size: .; v_call: TRBV7-2; cdr3_nt: TGTGCCAGCAGCTACCGGGACAGAAATTCACCCCTCCACTTT; cdr3_aa: CASSYRDRNSPLHF
j_call: TRBJ2-4; d_call: TRBD1; clone_size: .; v_call: TRBV7-9; cdr3_nt: TGTGCCAGCAGCTTAGAGGGGGCAGGAAACATTCAGTACTTC; cdr3_aa: CASSLEGAGNIQYF
j_call: TRBJ1-1; d_call: .; clone_size: .; v_call: TRBV29-1; cdr3_nt: TGCAGCGTTTCAGGGCTTGAAGCTTTCTTT; cdr3_aa: CSVSGLEAFF
j_call: TRBJ1-2; d_call: TRBD1; clone_size: .; v_call: TRBV19; cdr3_nt: TGTGCCAGTAGAAAAGCAATAAAGGGACAGGCAATGGGCACCTTC; cdr3_aa: CASRKAIKGQAMGTF
j_call: TRBJ2-7; d_call: .; clone_size: once; v_call: TRBV27; cdr3_nt: TGTGCCAGTCCCCCCTCGCGGATTTGCGAGCAGTACTTC; cdr3_aa: CASPPSRICEQYF
j_call: TRBJ2-6; d_call: TRBD1; clone_size: .; v_call: TRBV4-1; cdr3_nt: TGCGCCAGCAGCCAAGGACAGGGGGGTGGGGCCAACGTCCTGACTTTC; cdr3_aa: CASSQGQGGGANVLTF
j_call: TRBJ1-1; d_call: .; clone_size: .; v_call: TRBV19; cdr3_nt: TGTGCCAGTAGTATCGGGACTGCCAACACTGAAGCTTTCTTT; cdr3_aa: CASSIGTANTEAFF
j_call: TRBJ2-7; d_call: .; clone_size: .; v_call: TRBV6-5; cdr3_nt: TGTGCCAGCAGTTACGAGGGAGTAGGCGAGCAGTACTTC; cdr3_aa: CASSYEGVGEQYF
j_call: TRBJ1-2; d_call: TRBD1; clone_size: .; v_call: TRBV11-2; cdr3_nt: TGTGCCAGCAGGATACCGGGACAGAGAATTTATGGCTACACCTTC; cdr3_aa: CASRIPGQRIYGYTF
j_call: TRBJ1-1; d_call: TRBD1; clone_size: .; v_call: TRBV6-1; cdr3_nt: TGTGCCAGCAGTGAAGTCCTAGGTCGACAGGGGGCTTTCTTT; cdr3_aa: CASSEVLGRQGAFF
j_call: TRBJ2-1; d_call: TRBD1; clone_size: .; v_call: TRBV14; cdr3_nt: TGTGCCAGCAGCCAAGAGACAGGGGACTTCTACAATGAGCAGTTCTTC; cdr3_aa: CASSQETGDFYNEQFF
j_call: TRBJ1-5; d_call: .; clone_size: .; v_call: TRBV19; cdr3_nt: TGTGCCAGTAGTATATCAGGGGATAGCAATCAGCCCCAGCATTTT; cdr3_aa: CASSISGDSNQPQHF
j_call: TRBJ1-2; d_call: .; clone_size: once; v_call: TRBV7-9; cdr3_nt: TGTGCCAGCAGCCCCGCGGGGGGCAAGAACTATGGCTACACCTTC; cdr3_aa: CASSPAGGKNYGYTF
j_call: TRBJ1-2; d_call: TRBD1; clone_size: .; v_call: TRBV19; cdr3_nt: TGTGCCAGCCGACAGGGATTGGGCTACACCTTC; cdr3_aa: CASRQGLGYTF